This entry concerns a single T cell receptor beta chain. The antigen remains undetermined. The sample is drawn from a study of T cell responses to AZD1222 COVID-19 vaccine. Points from the study as a whole: Most donors were white British, females outnumbered males, and clonal diversity was possibly underestimated. An increase in Spike-specific TCR breadth and depth was observed after two AZD1222 doses. Repertoire sampling was restricted to post-peak T cell response timepoints. Targets within unmutated variant regions were reportedly found for nearly half of spike-specific TCRs.

Clones were sequenced by immunoSEQ multiplex PCR, and TCRdb holds only the in-frame ones, with some missing. Of 110,000 to 150,000 clones in the sample, under 95% were seen once. The ends lost 10 bases at V and 8 bases at J; junction bases unmatched: 16. Germline CDR1 MDHEN, CDR2 SYDVKM. The CDR3 spans 15 residues. The V and J genes are TRBV28 and TRBJ1-4; TRBD1 matches at 7 bases. The TCR sequence derives from an adult who received the AZD1222 COVID-19 vaccine. The sequences come from peripheral blood, collected 28 days after the second AZD1222 dose. The CDR3 loop is CATMKVRAGGEKLFF. The CDR3 region has the DNA TGTGCCACTATGAAGGTCCGGGCAGGGGGAGAAAAACTGTTTTTT.